This T cell receptor (beta chain) was found in a study of cytomegalovirus exposure and HLA in healthy donors. For the study at large: About 180 million T cells yielded around 100 million unique TCR beta sequences, as an earlier analysis found.

PCR employed 60 Vbeta and 13 Jbeta primers. In the original workflow: Unique TCR beta chains numbered approximately 80 million in a later analysis, with around 12 million shared. Clones were sequenced by immunoSEQ multiplex PCR, and TCRdb holds only the in-frame ones, with some missing. V and J calls and clone size follow that table, whereas D and trimming were derived from the DNA. The sample holds some 180,000 clones, around 73% seen once. The specimen sequenced was PBMCs. This TCR was sampled from a woman in her 30s in good health and CMV-seronegative.

The DNA for the CDR3 is TGTGCCTGGAGTCCCCGGACAGGGGGAGGTGAGACCCAGTACTTC. It translates to CAWSPRTGGGETQYF. The chain carries TRBV30 and TRBJ2-5, with TRBD1 matching over 10 bases. The CDR3 consists of 15 residues. From germline, CDR1 is GTSNPN and CDR2 SVGIG (reference sequence). V shed 2 bases and J 5 bases; nucleotides not matched to a gene: 8.